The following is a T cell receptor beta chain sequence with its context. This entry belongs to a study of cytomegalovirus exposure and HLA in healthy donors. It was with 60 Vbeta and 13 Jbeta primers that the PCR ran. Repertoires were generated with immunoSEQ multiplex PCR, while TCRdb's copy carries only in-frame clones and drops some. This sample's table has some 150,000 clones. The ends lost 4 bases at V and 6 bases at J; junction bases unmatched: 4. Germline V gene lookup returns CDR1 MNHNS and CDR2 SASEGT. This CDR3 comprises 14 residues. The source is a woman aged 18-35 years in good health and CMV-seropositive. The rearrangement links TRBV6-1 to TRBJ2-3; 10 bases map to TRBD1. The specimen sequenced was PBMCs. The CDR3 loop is CASSVTGGSDTQYF. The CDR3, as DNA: TGTGCCAGCAGTGTGACAGGGGGCTCGGATACGCAGTATTTT.